The sequence of this T cell receptor beta chain was determined in a study of blood T cell repertoires in COVID-19. Study-wide background: Italy, Spain and the United States were the sources of the convalescent and acute COVID-19 samples. PBMCs, B-cell-depleted T cells, or T cells provided the cDNA or gDNA that made up the material.

Using immunoSEQ multiplex PCR, the repertoire was profiled, and TCRdb retains in-frame clones only, with some absent. The sample has 60,000 to 75,000 clones, around 80% seen once; the top ten hold around a quarter. This clone came up once. The CDR3 length is 14 residues. After removal of 5 bases from V and 9 bases from J, the junction contained 5 bases not matched to a gene. Looked up from germline, CDR1 is SEHNR and CDR2 is FQNEAQ (reference sequence). This receptor was identified in a man aged 55 to 70 with active or convalescent COVID-19. V usage is TRBV7-9 and J usage is TRBJ1-6; 9 bases are a match to TRBD1. The sample comprised peripheral blood. The CDR3 is CASSQPGQGSPLHF. CDR3 nucleotides: TGTGCCAGCAGCCAACCGGGACAGGGTTCACCCCTCCACTTT.